This entry concerns a single T cell receptor beta chain. The antigen is not known. The germline V gene has CDR1 SGHKS and CDR2 YYEKEE (reference sequence). Trimming cost V 5 bases and J 1 base, with 15 bases left between them. The CDR3 has 15 residues. The table came from immunoSEQ multiplex PCR; TCRdb's copy has only in-frame clones and leaves some out. The data contain 100,000 or so clones, around nine tenths of them seen just once; the ten biggest clones take up 2% to 3%. This record belongs to a study of T cell responses to AZD1222 COVID-19 vaccine. General study points: Repertoires were obtained solely post-peak T cell response. In the spike-specific TCR repertoire, nearly half reportedly target unmutated variant regions. AZD1222 recipients seropositive at baseline numbered only 6 or 7.

The genes are TRBV5-5 and TRBJ1-1; no firm D call. Sequenced material: peripheral blood, taken on day 0 of AZD1222 vaccination. The source is an adult in good health. The CDR3 DNA is TGTGCCAGCAGGGGTGTAGGGATGGAGAACACTGAAGCTTTCTTT. It yields the protein CASRGVGMENTEAFF.